This T cell receptor (beta chain) came from a study of OX40 agonist ivuxolimab in advanced cancers. Context from the whole study: Ivuxolimab was a fully human IgG2 agonistic monoclonal antibody targeting the costimulatory receptor OX40 (CD134). Intravenous ivuxolimab was administered to patients every 2 weeks at six dose levels: 0.01, 0.1, 0.3, 1.5, 3 and 10 mg/kg. Among the roughly 52 dose-escalation patients, around 20 had hepatocellular carcinoma, roughly 15 melanoma, 9 renal cell carcinoma and 9 head and neck cancer. A male proportion of roughly 80% and a mean age of 60 years, ranging from about 23 to 79, were recorded for the dose-escalation cohort. Prior anti-PD-1, anti-PD-L1 or anti-CTLA-4 therapy was permitted, and checkpoint inhibitors had been received by approximately 39% of dose-escalation patients. Partial responses occurred in three dose-escalation patients: two with cutaneous melanoma and one with hepatocellular carcinoma. The purpose of peripheral TCRbeta sequencing was to test whether ivuxolimab changed TCR sequence diversity and led to clonal T-cell expansion. The paper covers the monotherapy dose-escalation part of the phase I ivuxolimab trial, which included N = 52 patients.

For sequencing of the TCRbeta CDR3 region, genomic DNA was extracted from the sorted cells. TCRbeta CDR3 regions were sequenced using the immunoSEQ Assay. Entries here come from immuneACCESS through TCRdb and include only in-frame sequences with V and J called. Some clones fail to appear in such tables; in the studies checked, an unresolved V gene covers under half of the shortfall, and the cause of the remainder is unknown. The sample contains over 80,000 clones, 75% to 95% of them found a single time. The top ten constitute approximately 0.39% of the sample. Looking up the germline V gene (reference sequence) yields CDR1 SGHNT and CDR2 YYREEE. The CDR3 holds 12 amino acids from the cysteine to the phenylalanine. Only the CDR3 DNA is retained, 36 bases long and in frame from the first base. V loses 2 bases, J loses 4 bases, and the germline ends lie 6 bases apart. With regard to this clone: Its antigen remains unidentified. The input lacks base qualities; no much larger clone sits a single base away.

Results the study describes overall, beyond this receptor: After ivuxolimab, expanded clones were on average more numerous among CD8+ T cells than among CD4+ T cells. At doses from 0.1 to 3.0 mg/kg, clonal expansion was seen in both CD4+ and CD8+ blood T cells between baseline and week 6. Low levels of normalized T-cell clonal expansion were also seen in some nonresponding patients. In the 0.1-3.0 mg/kg groups, partial responders were among the patients with the lowest normalized peripheral clonal expansion, particularly in CD8+ T cells. The antigen specificity of the peripheral T cells that underwent clonal expansion was not determined.

Patients with autoimmune disease history or receiving systemic immunosuppression were excluded from the trial. Peripheral blood for TCR sequencing was collected from all dose cohorts at baseline, on cycle 4 day 1, and on cycle 7 day 1. Samples were obtained from an open-label, multicenter, first-in-human phase I dose-escalation trial of ivuxolimab. Adults with locally advanced or metastatic melanoma, renal cell, hepatocellular, or head and neck squamous cell carcinoma were enrolled in the trial. Before TCR sequencing, CD4+ T cells and CD8+ T cells from peripheral blood were sorted into separate populations.

This specimen consisted of CD4+ or CD8+ T cells sorted from blood, obtained in a trial of the OX40 agonist ivuxolimab. This receptor was identified in an adult with an advanced solid tumor such as melanoma, head and neck, liver or kidney cancer. The sequence links TRBV5-4 to TRBJ1-1, with the identity of the D gene unclear. At the DNA level, the sequence is TGTGCCAGCAGCTTCCGGGGCACTGAAGCTTTCTTT. Its amino acids are CASSFRGTEAFF.